The 16 T cell receptor beta chains in this list originate from one sample, sequenced in a study of T cell responses to AZD1222 COVID-19 vaccine. Libraries were prepared by immunoSEQ multiplex PCR; TCRdb keeps only in-frame clonotypes and omits some of them. The table includes more than 150,000 clones, under 95% detected once. The starting material was peripheral blood, obtained on day 0 of AZD1222 vaccination. Receptor source: an adult in good health.

V gene TRBV7-2 combines with J gene TRBJ1-2; possibly TRBD1 for D (6 bases). V shed 5 bases and J shed 5 bases, with 15 bases lying between them. The V gene's germline CDR1 is SGHTA and CDR2 FQGNSA. The CDR3 has 14 amino acids. CDR3: CASSTAQGRYGYTF. In nucleotides, the CDR3 is TGTGCCAGCAGCACCGCACAGGGAAGGTATGGCTACACCTTC.

V is TRBV6-5 and J is TRBJ2-3; the D is unclear. The germline gives CDR1 MNHEY, CDR2 SVGAGI. V lost 6 bases and J lost 7, with 8 bases in between. The CDR3 extends over 11 amino acids. In DNA, the CDR3 is TGTGCCAGCAGGGTACTGAATACGCAGTATTTT. Translation: CASRVLNTQYF.

The gene calls are TRBV13 and TRBJ2-1; no clear D gene. V was cut by 5 bases and J by 8 bases, with 13 bases left in between. CDR1 and CDR2 from the germline V gene are PRHDT and FYEKMQ (reference sequence). This CDR3 has 13 amino acids. This CDR3 is CASSAWLRDEQFF. The CDR3 coding sequence is TGTGCCAGCAGCGCCTGGCTTAGAGATGAGCAGTTCTTC.

This chain joins TRBV11-3 and TRBJ2-7, with 8 bases aligning to TRBD1. Looked up from germline, CDR1 is SGHNT and CDR2 is YENEEA. The CDR3 totals 12 residues. V was clipped by 5 bases and J by 4 bases; unmatched bases: 1. This chain's CDR3 is CASSRTGYEQYF. The CDR3 DNA reads as TGTGCCAGCAGCCGGACAGGGTACGAGCAGTACTTC.

V gene TRBV6-5 combines with J gene TRBJ2-7; D unresolved. The CDR3 loop spans 15 amino acids. V was cut by 2 bases and J by 4 bases, with 15 bases left in between. Per germline, CDR1 MNHEY and CDR2 SVGAGI. The CDR3 DNA sequence: TGTGCCAGCAGTTACACCCCCCCCGAGCAATACGAGCAGTACTTC. It translates to CASSYTPPEQYEQYF.

This rearrangement joins TRBV5-1 to TRBJ2-2; TRBD1 might be the D (6 bases). Trimming shortened V by 3 bases and J by 5 bases, and 14 bases separated the two germline ends. Germline CDR1 SGHRS, CDR2 YFSETQ. The CDR3 contains 15 residues. CDR3 protein: CASSSEGVRTGELFF. The CDR3 bases are TGCGCCAGCAGCTCCGAGGGGGTAAGAACCGGGGAGCTGTTTTTT. The variable domain in full, completed from reference TRBV5-1 and TRBJ2-2, reads KAGVTQTPRYLIKTRGQQVTLSCSPISGHRSVSWYQQTPGQGLQFLFEYFSETQRNKGNFPGRFSGRQFSNSRSEMNVSTLELGDSALYLCASSSEGVRTGELFFGEGSRLTVL.

In nucleotides, the CDR3 is TGTGCCAGTAGATCTACCGGGACAGGGGAATGGTCTAACTATGGCTACACCTTC. Protein: CASRSTGTGEWSNYGYTF. The V call is TRBV19, the J call TRBJ1-2; the match to TRBD1 covers 10 bases. Germline values: CDR1 LNHDA, CDR2 SQIVND (reference sequence). V lost 6 bases, J lost 0 bases, and 13 bases stayed unmatched. The CDR3 covers 18 residues.

The V call is TRBV28, the J call TRBJ1-2, with D possibly TRBD1 on 5 matching bases. V shed 5 bases and J shed 12 bases, with 16 bases lying between them. Germline V lookup: CDR1 MDHEN, CDR2 SYDVKM. CDR3 length equals 12 residues. The CDR3: CASSPLNRGDTF. For the CDR3, the DNA is TGTGCCAGCAGTCCCTTAAATAGAGGGGACACCTTC.

This chain uses TRBV28 with TRBJ2-7; perhaps TRBD1 as D (5 bases). The CDR3 loop spans 13 amino acids. With 3 bases removed from V and 5 bases from J, the gap between germline ends came to 11 bases. Per the germline V gene, CDR1 is MDHEN and CDR2 is SYDVKM. The CDR3: CASSLRSRDEQYF. The CDR3 DNA reads TGTGCCAGCAGTTTGAGGTCCAGGGACGAGCAGTACTTC.

This clone came up a few times. The chain is built from TRBV5-4 and TRBJ2-2, with D possibly being TRBD1 (5 bases). The CDR3 consists of 15 residues. V lost 9 bases, J lost 0 bases, and 15 bases lay in between. Germline loops: CDR1 SGHNT, CDR2 YYREEE (reference sequence). In DNA, the CDR3 is TGTGCCACTTCATGGGGCGGTGCGAACACCGGGGAGCTGTTTTTT. This encodes CATSWGGANTGELFF.

The V and J genes are TRBV7-8 and TRBJ2-3; 7 bases are a match to TRBD2. The CDR3 has 15 amino acids. V gave up 4 bases and J gave up 4 bases; unmatched junction bases: 8. Germline V gene sequence: CDR1 SGHVS, CDR2 FQNEAQ. The chain's CDR3 is CASSSGGESPDTQYF. The CDR3 DNA reads TGTGCCAGCAGCTCGGGGGGAGAAAGTCCAGATACGCAGTATTTT.

The V gene is TRBV2, the J gene TRBJ2-7; no clear D. The CDR3 loop spans 15 amino acids. The V end was cut by 1 base, the J end by 2 bases, with 12 bases between. CDR1 and CDR2 from the germline V gene are SNHLY and FYNNEI. The CDR3 nucleotides read TGTGCCAGCAGTGAAGGATCCCCAGGCGCCTACGAGCAGTACTTC. Protein product: CASSEGSPGAYEQYF.

This clone was recorded only once. The chain has TRBV27 and TRBJ1-2; unclear D gene. This CDR3 has 15 residues. V was cut by 4 bases and J by 4 bases, with 16 bases left in between. Germline values: CDR1 MNHEY, CDR2 SMNVEV (reference sequence). Here the CDR3 DNA reads TGTGCCAGCAGTTGGTCATATTCAGATTCCTATGGCTACACCTTC. This codes for CASSWSYSDSYGYTF.

V is TRBV28 and J is TRBJ1-1; D is unresolved. V shed 6 bases and J shed 0 bases, with 14 bases lying between them. The CDR3 totals 15 residues. The V gene's germline CDR1 is MDHEN and CDR2 SYDVKM. The CDR3, as DNA: TGTGCCAGCAGCCCTACGGGGAGCATGAACACTGAAGCTTTCTTT. This translates into CASSPTGSMNTEAFF.

The rearrangement joins TRBV7-2 to TRBJ2-1; D is undetermined. The CDR3 covers 14 residues. From germline, CDR1 is SGHTA and CDR2 FQGNSA. Trimming stripped 2 bases from V and 9 bases from J, with 14 bases between. The CDR3 sequence: CASSLNRLLGEQFF. The CDR3 bases are TGTGCCAGCAGCTTAAATAGGCTTCTAGGTGAGCAGTTCTTC.

J is TRBJ2-7 and V is TRBV14; no clear D. Germline values: CDR1 SGHDN, CDR2 FVKESK. The CDR3 length is 12 residues. Trimming shortened V by 5 bases and J by 2 bases, and 7 bases separated the two germline ends. The CDR3 sequence is CASSWNAYEQYF. CDR3 nucleotide sequence: TGTGCCAGCAGCTGGAACGCCTACGAGCAGTACTTC.